The 18 T cell receptor beta chains below were found in one sample sequenced in a study of T cell changes during pregnancy in multiple sclerosis. The data were produced by immunoSEQ multiplex PCR, yet TCRdb's version contains in-frame clones alone and is incomplete. This sample yields more than 65,000 clones, of which around nine tenths are seen a single time; roughly 0.21% belongs to the top ten. Sequences were derived from CD4+ T cells from peripheral blood mononuclear cells, sampled before pregnancy. The receptor set was obtained from a female donor with multiple sclerosis, enrolled in a pregnancy study.

This chain connects TRBV25-1 to TRBJ1-3, with 8 bases identical to TRBD1. The V gene end was trimmed by 8 bases and the J gene end by 0 bases; junction bases not matched to a gene: 9. Germline CDR1 and CDR2: MGHDK and SYGVNS. This CDR3 is built from 16 residues. The CDR3 region has the DNA TGTGCCAGCCAGATCACAGGGGGGACCTCTGGAAACACCATATATTTT. Amino acid sequence: CASQITGGTSGNTIYF.

The CDR3 reads CASSPWGVNNEQFF. CDR3 DNA sequence: TGTGCCAGCAGCCCCTGGGGGGTGAACAATGAGCAGTTCTTC. The chain employs TRBV7-9 and TRBJ2-1; a weak D match, TRBD2 (6 bases). Trimming stripped 5 bases from V and 5 bases from J, with 13 bases between. The CDR3 loop spans 14 amino acids. From germline, CDR1 is SEHNR and CDR2 FQNEAQ (reference sequence).

CDR3 in DNA: TGTGCCAGCAGCCCTGGACAGGGGAAGACTTACGAGCAGTACTTC. It yields the protein CASSPGQGKTYEQYF. This sequence joins TRBV6-6 and TRBJ2-7, with TRBD1 matching 9 bases. Trimming removed 6 bases from V and 4 bases from J; junction bases left unmatched: 10. Germline CDR1 is MNHNY and CDR2 is SVGAGI (reference sequence). The CDR3 consists of 15 residues.

CDR3 DNA sequence: TGTGCCACCAGCAGAAAGACAGGGGCCGGCAATCAGCCCCAGCATTTT. Its translation is CATSRKTGAGNQPQHF. The genes are TRBV15 and TRBJ1-5; 8 bases agree with TRBD1. After removal of 2 bases from V and 2 bases from J, the junction contained 5 bases not matched to a gene. The CDR3 totals 16 residues. CDR1 and CDR2 from the germline V gene are LNHNV and YYDKDF (reference sequence).

This chain uses TRBV27 with TRBJ2-7, with D perhaps matching TRBD1 (5 bases). This CDR3 region has 15 residues. With 5 bases removed from V and 6 bases from J, the gap between germline ends came to 20 bases. Germline values: CDR1 MNHEY, CDR2 SMNVEV (reference sequence). CDR3 sequence: CASSTSRGSKSEQYF. The CDR3, as DNA: TGTGCCAGCAGTACTTCTAGGGGATCCAAGAGCGAGCAGTACTTC.

The chain couples TRBV27 to TRBJ2-3; TRBD1 is a possible D gene (6 bases). Per germline, CDR1 MNHEY and CDR2 SMNVEV (reference sequence). V was shortened by 6 bases and J by 6 bases, with 19 bases between the two germline ends. This CDR3 region has 15 residues. The CDR3 protein is CASSPLLYRDDTQYF. CDR3 DNA: TGTGCCAGCAGCCCTCTTCTGTACAGGGACGATACGCAGTATTTT.

The CDR3 DNA reads as TGTGCCAGCAGCGTAGGTGGAGGGGGCCCGGACACTGAAGCTTTCTTT. It yields the protein CASSVGGGGPDTEAFF. The chain couples TRBV9 to TRBJ1-1, with 7 bases fitting TRBD1. V shed 0 bases and J 3 bases; nucleotides not matched to a gene: 8. This CDR3 is built from 16 residues. Germline CDR1 reads SGDLS; CDR2 reads YYNGEE.

The chain has TRBV21-1 and TRBJ1-4; the table's TRBD1 call for D was not verified on the DNA. TRBV21-1 is tagged as a pseudogene. The CDR3 is made up of 15 amino acids. Written as DNA, the CDR3 is TGTGCCAGCAGCAAAATAAGACAGGTTAATGAAAAACTGTTTTTT. Translated, it gives CASSKIRQVNEKLFF.

V usage is TRBV5-4 and J usage is TRBJ2-6; TRBD2 is a possible D gene (6 bases). The CDR3 length is 15 residues. Germline CDR1 reads SGHNT; CDR2 reads YYREEE (reference sequence). V dropped 5 bases and J dropped 4 bases, with 13 bases sitting between them. CDR3 DNA sequence: TGTGCCAGCAGATGGGGGGTAACGGGGGCCAACGTCCTGACTTTC. It encodes CASRWGVTGANVLTF.

The chain joins TRBV5-5 to TRBJ1-1, with 11 bases fitting TRBD1. The length of the CDR3 is 14 residues. The germline V gene has CDR1 SGHKS and CDR2 YYEKEE (reference sequence). The ends lost 4 bases at V and 4 bases at J; junction bases unmatched: 3. CDR3 loop: CASSPGTGGTEAFF. The DNA of the CDR3 is TGTGCCAGCAGCCCCGGGACAGGGGGCACTGAAGCTTTCTTT.

V and J are TRBV7-2 and TRBJ2-7; D is ambiguous. Per germline, CDR1 SGHTA and CDR2 FQGNSA. This CDR3 has 15 amino acids. The V and J ends lost 3 bases and 0 bases respectively, with 12 bases between them. The CDR3 region has the DNA TGTGCCAGCAGCTTCATAGCAGAGAGCTCCTACGAGCAGTACTTC. Protein product: CASSFIAESSYEQYF.

The table lists this clone with a count of one. This chain connects TRBV19 to TRBJ1-2, with D maybe TRBD1 (5 bases). The CDR3 contains 15 residues. The germline V and J ends were trimmed by 5 bases and 0 bases, with 13 bases remaining between them. The germline gives CDR1 LNHDA, CDR2 SQIVND (reference sequence). The CDR3 reads CASSFTGPANYGYTF. The CDR3 DNA sequence: TGTGCCAGTAGTTTCACAGGCCCAGCTAACTATGGCTACACCTTC.

The V call is TRBV28, the J call TRBJ1-4, with D maybe TRBD1 (5 bases). CDR3 length: 15 residues. V was clipped by 4 bases and J by 3 bases, with 12 bases between them. Germline lookup yields CDR1 MDHEN and CDR2 SYDVKM. The CDR3 loop is CASSYLGGSNEKLFF. Here the CDR3 DNA reads TGTGCCAGCAGTTACCTTGGGGGGTCTAATGAAAAACTGTTTTTT.

The chain recombines TRBV28 with TRBJ1-2; the match to TRBD1 covers 10 bases. The CDR3 spans 14 residues. V dropped 5 bases and J dropped 8; count of bases not matched to a gene: 8. Germline V gene lookup returns CDR1 MDHEN and CDR2 SYDVKM. The CDR3 DNA is TGTGCCAGCAGTACTCGACAGGGGGCAAGAGGCTACACCTTC. The encoded protein is CASSTRQGARGYTF.

This clone was detected only a few times. The chain uses TRBV9 and TRBJ1-1; D is ambiguous. The CDR3 runs 15 residues. The V end was cut by 0 bases, the J end by 7 bases, with 16 bases between. Germline CDR1 SGDLS, CDR2 YYNGEE. The CDR3 DNA follows: TGTGCCAGCAGCGTAGGACTAGGAGGGCAGTATGAAGCTTTCTTT. Its translation is CASSVGLGGQYEAFF. The whole variable domain, filled in from reference TRBV9 and TRBJ1-1, reads DSGVTQTPKHLITATGQRVTLRCSPRSGDLSVYWYQQSLDQGLQFLIQYYNGEERAKGNILERFSAQQFPDLHSELNLSSLELGDSALYFCASSVGLGGQYEAFFGQGTRLTVV.

In DNA form, the CDR3 reads TGTGCCAGCAGGGGAGCGGGAGTAAACAATGAGCAGTTCTTC. It is translated as CASRGAGVNNEQFF. The J gene is TRBJ2-1, the V gene TRBV27; 8 bases map to TRBD2. Germline loops: CDR1 MNHEY, CDR2 SMNVEV (reference sequence). V shed 6 bases, J shed 5 bases, and the junction held 6 bases outside the gene matches. This CDR3 region has 14 residues.

The sample holds one count of this clone. The CDR3 DNA is TGTGCCAGCTCACCACGAATGGGCAGCGGGGGTGGAGAGACCCAGTACTTC. This sequence encodes CASSPRMGSGGGETQYF. This rearrangement joins TRBV18 to TRBJ2-5; TRBD2 agrees at 8 bases. From germline, CDR1 is KGHSH and CDR2 LQKENI. Trimming cost V 1 base and J 4 bases; bases outside gene matches: 11. This CDR3 comprises 17 residues.

The chain joins TRBV18 to TRBJ1-2; D perhaps matches TRBD1 (5 bases). This CDR3 has 15 amino acids. Looked up from germline, CDR1 is KGHSH and CDR2 is LQKENI. Trimming stripped 2 bases from V and 5 bases from J, with 15 bases between. CDR3 sequence reads: CASSPKRQGSYGYTF. In nucleotides, the CDR3 is TGTGCCAGCTCACCAAAAAGGCAGGGTTCTTATGGCTACACCTTC.